This paragraph covers one T cell receptor (beta chain) sequence. The antigen remains unidentified. These data are taken from a study of vaccination and CD4 T cells after COVID-19. On the study more broadly: From HCoV-229E, HCoV-OC43, HCoV-NL63 and SARS-CoV-2, overlapping spike peptides were used to stimulate the cells.

Findings of the study overall: Vaccine-specific clones in convalescent patients were spike mono-reactive in 304 of 307 cases.

Once obtained from cultured CD4+ T cells, the DNA was sequenced using the Oncomine TCR Beta short-read assay. CD4+ T cells were cultured, and genomic DNA was extracted from them. One entry per CDR3 protein results from TCRdb running MiXCR on the PCR reads. The sample lists under 15,000 distinct CDR3 sequences, 35% to 55% occurring once. Treatment: approximately nine-day PBMC culture with coronavirus spike peptide pools or control peptides (ViraFEST assay). Both day 3 and day 7 involved replacing half of the medium with fresh IL-2 medium. The specimen comprised CD4+ T cells from blood, cultured in vitro, sampled before SARS-CoV-2 vaccination. This receptor was identified in a human donor who had recovered from COVID-19.

The CDR3 nucleotides are TGCAGTGCTAGAGAGCGACCAAACTCCTACAATGAGCAGTTCTTC. Translating it yields CSARERPNSYNEQFF. The J gene is TRBJ2-1, the V gene TRBV20-1; D not resolved. V was clipped by 0 bases and J by 0 bases, with 9 bases between them. Per germline, CDR1 DFQATT and CDR2 SNEGSKA (reference sequence). There are 15 residues in the CDR3.